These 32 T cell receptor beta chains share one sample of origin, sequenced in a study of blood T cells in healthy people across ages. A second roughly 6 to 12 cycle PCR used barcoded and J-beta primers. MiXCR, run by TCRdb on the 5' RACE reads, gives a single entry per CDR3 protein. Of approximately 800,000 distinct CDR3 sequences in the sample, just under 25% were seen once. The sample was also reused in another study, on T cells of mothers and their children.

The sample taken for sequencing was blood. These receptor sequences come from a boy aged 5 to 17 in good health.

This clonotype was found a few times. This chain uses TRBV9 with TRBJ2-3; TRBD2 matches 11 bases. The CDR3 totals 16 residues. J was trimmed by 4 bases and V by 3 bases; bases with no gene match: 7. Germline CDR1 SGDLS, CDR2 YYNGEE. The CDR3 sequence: CASSGRTSGRSDTQYF. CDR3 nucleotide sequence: TGTGCCAGCAGCGGCCGGACTAGCGGGCGTTCAGATACGCAGTATTTT.

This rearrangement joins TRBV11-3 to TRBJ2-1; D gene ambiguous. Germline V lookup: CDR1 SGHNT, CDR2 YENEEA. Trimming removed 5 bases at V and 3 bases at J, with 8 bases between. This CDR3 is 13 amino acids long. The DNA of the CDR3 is TGTGCCAGCAGCCAAACTAACTACAATGAGCAGTTCTTC. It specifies CASSQTNYNEQFF. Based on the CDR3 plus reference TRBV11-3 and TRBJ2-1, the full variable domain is EAGVVQSPRYKIIEKKQPVAFWCNPISGHNTLYWYLQNLGQGPELLIRYENEEAVDDSQLPKDRFSAERLKGVDSTLKIQPAELGDSAVYLCASSQTNYNEQFFGPGTRLTVL.

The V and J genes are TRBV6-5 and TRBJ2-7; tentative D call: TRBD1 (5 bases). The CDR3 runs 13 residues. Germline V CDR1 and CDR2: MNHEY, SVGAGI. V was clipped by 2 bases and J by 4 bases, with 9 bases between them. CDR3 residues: CASSYGAGYEQYF. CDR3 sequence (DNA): TGTGCCAGCAGTTACGGGGCAGGGTACGAGCAGTACTTC.

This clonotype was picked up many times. The CDR3 protein is CASSLREKLFF. The CDR3 coding sequence is TGTGCCAGCAGCTTGAGGGAAAAACTGTTTTTT. The V gene is TRBV12-3 or TRBV12-4, the J gene TRBJ1-4; D uncertain. The length of the CDR3 is 11 residues. V shed 6 bases and J shed 8 bases, with 7 bases lying between them.

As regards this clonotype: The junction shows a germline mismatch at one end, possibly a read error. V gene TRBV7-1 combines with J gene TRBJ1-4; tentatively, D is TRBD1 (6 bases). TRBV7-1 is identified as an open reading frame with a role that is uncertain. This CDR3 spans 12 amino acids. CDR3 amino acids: CASSSQGPKLFF. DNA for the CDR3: TGTGCCAGTAGCTCACAGGGACCTAAACTGTTTTTT.

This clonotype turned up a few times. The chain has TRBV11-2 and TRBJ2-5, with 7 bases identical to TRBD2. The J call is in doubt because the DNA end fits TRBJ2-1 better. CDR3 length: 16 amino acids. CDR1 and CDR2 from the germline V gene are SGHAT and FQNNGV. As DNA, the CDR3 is TGTGCCAGCAGCTTAGCCCGCGGGAGTCTCGGAAATGAGCAGTTCTTC. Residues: CASSLARGSLGNEQFF.

The CDR3 nucleotides read TGCGCCAGCAGCTTGGTGGTAGCGGGAGAAAATGAGCAGTTCTTC. The encoded protein is CASSLVVAGENEQFF. This sequence joins TRBV5-1 and TRBJ2-1, with 9 positions matching TRBD2. The germline V gene has CDR1 SGHRS and CDR2 YFSETQ. Unmatched junction bases numbered 5, after V lost 0 bases and J lost 7 bases. This CDR3 contains 15 residues.

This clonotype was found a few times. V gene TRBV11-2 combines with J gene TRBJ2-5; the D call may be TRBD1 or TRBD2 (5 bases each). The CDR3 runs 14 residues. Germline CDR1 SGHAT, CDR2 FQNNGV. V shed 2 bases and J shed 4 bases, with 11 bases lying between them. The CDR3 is CASSLWGGSETQYF. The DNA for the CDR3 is TGTGCCAGCAGCTTATGGGGCGGGTCAGAGACCCAGTACTTC.

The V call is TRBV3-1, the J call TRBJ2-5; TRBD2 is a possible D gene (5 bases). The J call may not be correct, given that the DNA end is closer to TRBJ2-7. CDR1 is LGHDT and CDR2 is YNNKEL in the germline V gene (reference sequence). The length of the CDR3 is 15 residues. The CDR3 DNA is TGTGCCAGCAGCCAATATCGAGGAGGACGCTACGAGCAGTACTTC. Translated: CASSQYRGGRYEQYF.

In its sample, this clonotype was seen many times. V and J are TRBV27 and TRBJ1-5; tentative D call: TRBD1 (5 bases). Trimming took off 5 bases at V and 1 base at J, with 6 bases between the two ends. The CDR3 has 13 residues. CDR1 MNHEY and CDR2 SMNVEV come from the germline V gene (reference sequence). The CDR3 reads CASSQGSNQPQHF. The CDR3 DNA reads TGTGCCAGCAGTCAGGGAAGCAATCAGCCCCAGCATTTT.

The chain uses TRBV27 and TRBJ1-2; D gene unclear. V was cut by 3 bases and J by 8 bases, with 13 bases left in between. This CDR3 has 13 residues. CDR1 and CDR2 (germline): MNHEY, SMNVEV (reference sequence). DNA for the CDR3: TGTGCCAGCAGTTTTATGTGGTCTGGAGGCTACACCTTC. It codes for CASSFMWSGGYTF.

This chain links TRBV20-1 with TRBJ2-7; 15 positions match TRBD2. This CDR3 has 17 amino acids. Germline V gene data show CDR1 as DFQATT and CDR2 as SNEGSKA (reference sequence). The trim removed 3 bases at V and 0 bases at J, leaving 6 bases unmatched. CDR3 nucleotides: TGCAGTGCTAGTCAAATGGGACTAGCGGGAGGCTCCTACGAGCAGTACTTC. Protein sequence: CSASQMGLAGGSYEQYF.

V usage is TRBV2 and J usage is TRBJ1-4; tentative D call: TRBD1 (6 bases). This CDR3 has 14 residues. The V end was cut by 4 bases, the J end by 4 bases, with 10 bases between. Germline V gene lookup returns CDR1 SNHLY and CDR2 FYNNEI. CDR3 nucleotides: TGTGCCAGCAGTGTGGACAGATTTAATGAAAAACTGTTTTTT. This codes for CASSVDRFNEKLFF.

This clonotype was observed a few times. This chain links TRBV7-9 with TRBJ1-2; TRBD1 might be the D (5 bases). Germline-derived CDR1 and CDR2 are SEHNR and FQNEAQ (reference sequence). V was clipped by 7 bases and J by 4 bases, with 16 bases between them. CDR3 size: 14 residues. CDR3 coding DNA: TGTGCCAGCACCCCCGAGGGGACTGCCTATGGCTACACCTTC. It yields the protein CASTPEGTAYGYTF.

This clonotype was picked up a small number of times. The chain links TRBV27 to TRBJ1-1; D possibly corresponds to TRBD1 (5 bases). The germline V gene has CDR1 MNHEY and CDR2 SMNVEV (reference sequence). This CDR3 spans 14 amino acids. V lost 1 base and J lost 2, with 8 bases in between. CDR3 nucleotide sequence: TGTGCCAGCAGTTTATTAGGACATAACACTGAAGCTTTCTTT. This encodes CASSLLGHNTEAFF.

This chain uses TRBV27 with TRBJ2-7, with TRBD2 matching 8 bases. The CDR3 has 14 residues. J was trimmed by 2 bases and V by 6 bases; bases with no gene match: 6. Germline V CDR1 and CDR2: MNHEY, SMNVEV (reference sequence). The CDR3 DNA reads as TGTGCCAGCAGCGGGGGGGGGAAGCCCTACGAGCAGTACTTC. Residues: CASSGGGKPYEQYF.

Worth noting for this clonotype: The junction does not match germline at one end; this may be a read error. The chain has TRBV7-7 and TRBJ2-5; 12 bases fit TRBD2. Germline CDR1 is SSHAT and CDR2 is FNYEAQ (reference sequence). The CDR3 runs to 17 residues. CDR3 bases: TGTGCTAGCAGCCCGAGACTAGCGGGAGCCCGACAAGAGACCCAGTACTTC. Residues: CASSPRLAGARQETQYF.

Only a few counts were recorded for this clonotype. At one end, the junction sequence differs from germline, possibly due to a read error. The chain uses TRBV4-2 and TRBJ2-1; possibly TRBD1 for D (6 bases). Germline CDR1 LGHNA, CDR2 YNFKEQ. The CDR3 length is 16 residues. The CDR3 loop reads CVSSPRDKSLDNEQFF. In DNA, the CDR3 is TGTGTCAGCAGCCCCCGGGACAAGAGTTTGGACAATGAGCAGTTCTTC.

The CDR3 sequence: CANSLDPQGAWGTQYF. The CDR3 DNA reads TGTGCCAACAGTCTAGACCCCCAGGGCGCTTGGGGGACCCAGTACTTC. The rearrangement uses TRBV7-9 and TRBJ2-5; the D gene is possibly TRBD1 (5 bases). V was shortened by 10 bases and J by 7 bases, with 28 bases between the two germline ends. CDR1 SEHNR and CDR2 FQNEAQ come from the germline V gene (reference sequence). The CDR3 is 16 residues long. The whole variable domain, remainder taken from reference TRBV7-9 and TRBJ2-5, is DTGVSQNPRHKITKRGQNVTFRCDPISEHNRLYWYRQTLGQGPEFLTYFQNEAQLEKSRLLSDRFSAERPKGSFSTLEIQRTEQGDSAMYLCANSLDPQGAWGTQYFGPGTRLLVL.

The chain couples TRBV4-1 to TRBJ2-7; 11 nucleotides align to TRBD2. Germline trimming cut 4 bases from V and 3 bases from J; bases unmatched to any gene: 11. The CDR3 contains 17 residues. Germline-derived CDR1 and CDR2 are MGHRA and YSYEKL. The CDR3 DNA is TGCGCCAGCAGCCTCACTAGCGGGAGTTCCACGCTCTACGAGCAGTACTTC. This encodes CASSLTSGSSTLYEQYF.

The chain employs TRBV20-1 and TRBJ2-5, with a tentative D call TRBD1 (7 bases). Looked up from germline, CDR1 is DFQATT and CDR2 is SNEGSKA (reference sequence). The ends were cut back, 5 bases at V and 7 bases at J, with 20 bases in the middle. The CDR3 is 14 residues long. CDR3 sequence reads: CSAVKRTGEVTQYF. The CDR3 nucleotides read TGCAGTGCTGTAAAAAGAACAGGGGAGGTGACCCAGTACTTC.

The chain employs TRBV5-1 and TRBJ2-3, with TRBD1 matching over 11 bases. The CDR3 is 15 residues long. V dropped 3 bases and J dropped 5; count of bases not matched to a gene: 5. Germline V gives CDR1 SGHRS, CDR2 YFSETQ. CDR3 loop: CASSSGQGARDTQYF. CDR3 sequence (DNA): TGCGCCAGCAGCTCCGGACAGGGGGCTAGAGATACGCAGTATTTT.

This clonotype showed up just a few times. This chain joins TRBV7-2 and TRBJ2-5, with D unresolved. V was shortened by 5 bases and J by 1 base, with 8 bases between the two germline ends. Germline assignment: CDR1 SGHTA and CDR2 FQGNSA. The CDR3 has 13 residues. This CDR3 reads CASSPMAQETQYF. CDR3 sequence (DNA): TGTGCCAGCAGCCCTATGGCCCAAGAGACCCAGTACTTC.

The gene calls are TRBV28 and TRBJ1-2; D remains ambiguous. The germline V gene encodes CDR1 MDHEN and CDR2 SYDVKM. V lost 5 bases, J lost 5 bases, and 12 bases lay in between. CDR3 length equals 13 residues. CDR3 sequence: CASSGVVDYGYTF. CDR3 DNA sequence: TGTGCCAGCAGTGGAGTCGTGGATTATGGCTACACCTTC.

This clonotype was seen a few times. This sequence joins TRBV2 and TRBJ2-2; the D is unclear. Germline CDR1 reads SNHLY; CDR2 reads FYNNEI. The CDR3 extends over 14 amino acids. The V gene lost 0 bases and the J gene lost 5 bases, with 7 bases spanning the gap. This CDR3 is CASSEAGPTGELFF. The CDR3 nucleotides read TGTGCCAGCAGTGAAGCAGGCCCTACCGGGGAGCTGTTTTTT.

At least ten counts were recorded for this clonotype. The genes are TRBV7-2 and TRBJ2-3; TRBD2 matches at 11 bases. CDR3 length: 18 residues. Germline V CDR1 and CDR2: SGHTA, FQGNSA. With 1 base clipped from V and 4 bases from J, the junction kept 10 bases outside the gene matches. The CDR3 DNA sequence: TGTGCCAGCAGCTTAGAAGAGGATTGGACTAGCGGGCCAGATACGCAGTATTTT. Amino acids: CASSLEEDWTSGPDTQYF.

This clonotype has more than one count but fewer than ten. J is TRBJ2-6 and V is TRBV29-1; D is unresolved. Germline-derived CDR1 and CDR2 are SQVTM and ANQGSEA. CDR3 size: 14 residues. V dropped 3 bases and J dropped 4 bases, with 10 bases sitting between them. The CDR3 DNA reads TGCAGCGTTGAGTCGGGTGACGGGGCCAACGTCCTGACTTTC. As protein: CSVESGDGANVLTF.

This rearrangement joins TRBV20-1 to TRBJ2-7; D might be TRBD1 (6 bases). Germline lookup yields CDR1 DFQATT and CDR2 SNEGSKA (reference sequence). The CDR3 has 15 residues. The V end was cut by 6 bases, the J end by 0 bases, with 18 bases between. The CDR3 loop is CSARSPDSFSYEQYF. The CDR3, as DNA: TGCAGTGCCCGGTCCCCGGACAGCTTCTCCTACGAGCAGTACTTC.

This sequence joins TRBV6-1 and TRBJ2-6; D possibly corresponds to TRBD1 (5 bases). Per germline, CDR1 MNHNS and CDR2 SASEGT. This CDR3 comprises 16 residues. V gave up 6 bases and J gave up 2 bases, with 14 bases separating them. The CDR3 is CASSPDVGAGANVLTF. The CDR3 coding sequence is TGTGCCAGCAGCCCAGACGTAGGGGCTGGGGCCAACGTCCTGACTTTC.

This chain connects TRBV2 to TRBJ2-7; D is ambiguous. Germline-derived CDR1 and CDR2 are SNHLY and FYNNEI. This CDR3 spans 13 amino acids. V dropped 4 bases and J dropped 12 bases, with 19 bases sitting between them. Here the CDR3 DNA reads TGTGCCAGCAGTGGTTCTTGGCTTTCTGCGCGGTACTTC. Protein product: CASSGSWLSARYF.

Here the CDR3 DNA reads TGCAGTGCCCACCTTGGGGGGGTGGAGACCCAGTACTTC. This translates into CSAHLGGVETQYF. The rearrangement links TRBV20-1 to TRBJ2-7; 7 nucleotides line up with TRBD2. The DNA end lines up better with TRBJ2-5; the J call may be wrong. The CDR3 consists of 13 residues. In germline, CDR1 is DFQATT, CDR2 SNEGSKA (reference sequence).

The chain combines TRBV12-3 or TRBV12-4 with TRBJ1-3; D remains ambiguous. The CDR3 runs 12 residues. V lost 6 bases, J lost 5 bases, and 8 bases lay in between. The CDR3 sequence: CASRETRNTIYF. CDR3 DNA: TGTGCCAGCAGGGAAACACGAAACACCATATATTTT.